Listed here are 13 T cell receptor beta chains from one sample, sequenced in a study of blood T cell repertoires in COVID-19 (TCRdb year 2020). The library was obtained by the immunoSEQ multiplex PCR assay. TCRdb stores this immuneACCESS table with in-frame sequences only. Part of the clones is absent; in the studies checked, under half of the shortfall reflects unresolved V genes, and no reason is known for the rest. Within this sample are about 200,000 clones, with around 89% of them counted one time only. The top ten constitute 4% to 5.5% of the sample. The source material was peripheral blood. The receptors here all came from a woman in her thirties or forties with acute or convalescent COVID-19.

This clone was observed a few times. V usage is TRBV27 and J usage is TRBJ1-2, with 8 nucleotides matching TRBD1. Germline CDR1 and CDR2: MNHEY and SMNVEV (reference sequence). The CDR3 contains 15 residues. V gave up 0 bases and J gave up 3 bases; unmatched junction bases: 3. For the CDR3, the DNA is TGTGCCAGCAGTTTATCGCCAGGGGGCCACTATGGCTACACCTTC. Its protein product is CASSLSPGGHYGYTF.

This clone was found a few times. The chain is built from TRBV18 and TRBJ2-5, with D perhaps matching TRBD1 (5 bases). This CDR3 is built from 12 residues. V lost 4 bases and J 4 bases, leaving 7 bases between the germline ends. Germline CDR1 KGHSH, CDR2 LQKENI. CDR3 protein: CASSQGSETQYF. The CDR3 coding sequence is TGTGCCAGCTCACAGGGGTCAGAGACCCAGTACTTC.

The chain joins TRBV19 to TRBJ1-2; TRBD1 matches at 8 bases. Unmatched junction bases numbered 2, after V lost 3 bases and J lost 5 bases. CDR1 LNHDA and CDR2 SQIVND come from the germline V gene (reference sequence). There are 13 residues in the CDR3. Here the CDR3 reads CASSMDRAYGYTF. The CDR3 nucleotides are TGTGCCAGTAGTATGGACAGGGCATATGGCTACACCTTC.

The CDR3 sequence: CASSFTGSTEAFF. The CDR3 coding sequence is TGTGCCAGCAGCTTTACAGGGAGCACTGAAGCTTTCTTT. The V and J genes are TRBV9 and TRBJ1-1, with a weak D call TRBD1 (6 bases). V was shortened by 4 bases and J by 4 bases, with 11 bases between the two germline ends. Germline-derived CDR1 and CDR2 are SGDLS and YYNGEE. The CDR3 spans 13 residues.

This clone was counted only a few times. The chain joins TRBV7-3 to TRBJ2-1, with 7 bases matching TRBD1. Looked up from germline, CDR1 is SGHTA and CDR2 is FQGTGA. Trimming cost V 0 bases and J 2 bases; bases outside gene matches: 1. The CDR3 covers 15 residues. DNA for the CDR3: TGTGCCAGCAGCTTAACACAGGGGACCTACAATGAGCAGTTCTTC. Its translation: CASSLTQGTYNEQFF.

V is TRBV7-8 and J is TRBJ2-5, with D possibly TRBD2 on 6 matching bases. CDR3 size: 17 residues. In germline, CDR1 is SGHVS, CDR2 FQNEAQ. V lost 1 base to trimming and J lost 2 bases, with 17 bases between them. DNA for the CDR3: TGTGCCAGCAGCTTAGTTTGGGCGCGGGGAAAACAAGAGACCCAGTACTTC. It specifies CASSLVWARGKQETQYF.

The chain carries TRBV4-1 and TRBJ2-3; 11 bases are a match to TRBD1. There are 15 residues in the CDR3. Germline lookup yields CDR1 MGHRA and CDR2 YSYEKL. J lost 5 bases, V lost 4 bases, and 5 bases had no gene match. The CDR3 loop is CASSRDRGIGDTQYF. The CDR3 DNA reads TGCGCCAGCAGCCGGGACAGGGGGATTGGAGATACGCAGTATTTT.

V gene TRBV4-1 combines with J gene TRBJ1-1; 8 bases fit TRBD1. The CDR3 is made up of 18 amino acids. With 2 bases clipped from V and 11 bases from J, the junction kept 22 bases outside the gene matches. Germline assignment: CDR1 MGHRA and CDR2 YSYEKL. The CDR3 bases are TGCGCCAGCAGCCAACCCACCCCTTTCGACAGGGGTACCCTTAGGGCTTTCTTT. This sequence encodes CASSQPTPFDRGTLRAFF.

The rearrangement joins TRBV5-1 to TRBJ1-3; D gene uncertain. Germline loops: CDR1 SGHRS, CDR2 YFSETQ. This CDR3 is 15 amino acids long. Trimming removed 2 bases from V and 0 bases from J, with 9 bases in between. In nucleotides, the CDR3 is TGCGCCAGCAGCTTTTCAGAAACCTCTGGAAACACCATATATTTT. Its translation is CASSFSETSGNTIYF.

The V call is TRBV7-8, the J call TRBJ1-2; weak D call: TRBD1 (6 bases). This CDR3 contains 13 residues. Trimming removed 5 bases from V and 8 bases from J, with 15 bases in between. CDR1 is SGHVS, CDR2 FQNEAQ, per germline. The CDR3 sequence: CASSLEQGYGYTF. CDR3 sequence (DNA): TGTGCCAGCAGCCTAGAACAGGGATACGGCTACACCTTC.

The gene calls are TRBV24-1 and TRBJ1-5; D unresolved. Trimming cost V 0 bases and J 0 bases, with 11 bases left between them. This CDR3 is 17 amino acids long. Per the germline V gene, CDR1 is KGHDR and CDR2 is SFDVKD. The CDR3 spells CATSDLRRSYSNQPQHF. In nucleotides, the CDR3 is TGTGCCACCAGTGATTTGCGGAGATCCTATAGCAATCAGCCCCAGCATTTT.

The chain has TRBV2 and TRBJ2-5; 9 positions agree with TRBD1. The V and J ends lost 11 bases and 5 bases, in that order; junction bases with no gene match: 3. CDR1 SNHLY and CDR2 FYNNEI come from the germline V gene. The length of the CDR3 is 11 residues. The CDR3 loop is CADGQGETQYF. CDR3 nucleotide sequence: TGTGCCGACGGACAGGGGGAGACCCAGTACTTC.

V usage is TRBV12-5 and J usage is TRBJ2-5, with TRBD1 as a possible D gene (5 bases). The CDR3 loop spans 14 amino acids. Germline CDR1 and CDR2: LGHNT and FRNRAP. V was trimmed by 5 bases and J by 4 bases, leaving 14 bases between them. This CDR3 is CASGTPDKRETQYF. The CDR3 bases are TGTGCTAGTGGTACCCCGGACAAAAGAGAGACCCAGTACTTC. Filled out from reference TRBV12-5 and TRBJ2-5, the complete variable domain reads DARVTQTPRHKVTEMGQEVTMRCQPILGHNTVFWYRQTMMQGLELLAYFRNRAPLDDSGMPKDRFSAEMPDATLATLKIQPSEPRDSAVYFCASGTPDKRETQYFGPGTRLLVL.